Sequencing of this T cell receptor (beta chain) was carried out in a study of T cell clonality in common variable immunodeficiency. Trimming removed 7 bases from V and 2 bases from J, with 13 bases in between. This CDR3 region has 13 residues. The germline CDR1 and CDR2 sequences are SGHDT and YYEEEE. Produced via immunoSEQ multiplex PCR; TCRdb's table is partial and in-frame only. Sampling found about 44,000 clones, none seen once. General study findings and limits: Common variable immunodeficiency TCR beta sequences reportedly had fewer deletions and N-nucleotide insertions. Patient heterogeneity in the CVID cohort limited correlations between repertoire features and clinical complications.

This clone was observed at least ten times. Antigen: not known. The read ends 3 residues shy of where the CDR3 ends; the end is completed using the germline J gene. The TCR comes from a person aged 18 to 70 in good health. The chain uses TRBV5-6 and TRBJ2-7; D gene uncertain. Input material: peripheral blood mononuclear cells. CDR3 bases read: TGTGCCAGCCTCAGAAACCCCACCTACGAG. It translates to CASLRNPTYE. The whole CDR3 region reads CASLRNPTYEQYF.